This T cell receptor beta chain is drawn from a study of OX40 agonist ivuxolimab in advanced cancers. Study details: The treatment was a fully human IgG2 OX40 agonist, ivuxolimab. Of mixed ages from about 23 to 85 and averaging roughly 66 years, the group was roughly 83% male. Whole-study results and caveats: Researchers did not determine the expanded peripheral T cells' antigen specificity. More expanded clones were seen, on average, in CD8+ T cells than in CD4+.

The CDR3 spans 14 residues. V lost 3 bases, J lost 4 bases, and 6 bases stayed unmatched. Germline CDR1 ENHRY, CDR2 SYGVKD. On this clone itself: Antigen specificity is unknown.

Only in-frame clones appear in the TCRdb table, and some are missing; sequencing was by immunoSEQ multiplex PCR. Here the sample spans tens of thousands of clones, about 91% being singletons. The chain combines TRBV10-3 with TRBJ2-7; 7 bases match TRBD2. This TCR came from an adult with an advanced solid tumor such as melanoma, head and neck, liver or kidney cancer. The starting material was CD4+ or CD8+ T cells sorted from blood, obtained in a trial of the OX40 agonist ivuxolimab. CDR3 amino acids: CAISDGGSPYEQYF. The CDR3, as DNA: TGTGCCATCAGTGACGGCGGGAGCCCATACGAGCAGTACTTC.